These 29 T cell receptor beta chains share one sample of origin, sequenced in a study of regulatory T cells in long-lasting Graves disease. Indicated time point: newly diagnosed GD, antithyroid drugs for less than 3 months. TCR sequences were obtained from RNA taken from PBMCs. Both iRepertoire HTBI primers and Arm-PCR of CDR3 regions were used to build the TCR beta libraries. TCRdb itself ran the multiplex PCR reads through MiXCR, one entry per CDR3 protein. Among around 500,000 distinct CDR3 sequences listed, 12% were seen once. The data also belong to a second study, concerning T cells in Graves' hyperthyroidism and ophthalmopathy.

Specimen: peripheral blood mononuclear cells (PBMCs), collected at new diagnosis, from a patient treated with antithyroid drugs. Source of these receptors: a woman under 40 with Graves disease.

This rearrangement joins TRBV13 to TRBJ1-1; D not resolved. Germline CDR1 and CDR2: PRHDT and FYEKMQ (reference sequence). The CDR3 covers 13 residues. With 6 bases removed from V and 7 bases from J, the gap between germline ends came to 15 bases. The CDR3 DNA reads TGTGCCAGCAGGGCGGTAGGACGGCTTGAAGCTTTCTTT. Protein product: CASRAVGRLEAFF.

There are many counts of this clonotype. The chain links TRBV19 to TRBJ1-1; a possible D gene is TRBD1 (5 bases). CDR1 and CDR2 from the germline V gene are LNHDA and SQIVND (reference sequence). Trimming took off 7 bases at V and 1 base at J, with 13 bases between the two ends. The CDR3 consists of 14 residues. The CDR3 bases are TGTGCCAGTAATGGCGGACACTCGAACACTGAAGCTTTCTTT. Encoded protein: CASNGGHSNTEAFF.

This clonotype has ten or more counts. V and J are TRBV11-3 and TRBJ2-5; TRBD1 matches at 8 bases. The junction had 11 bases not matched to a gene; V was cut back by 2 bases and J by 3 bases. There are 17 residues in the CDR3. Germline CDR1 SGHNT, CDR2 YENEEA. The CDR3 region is CASSLSVGWDRKETQYF. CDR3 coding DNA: TGTGCCAGCAGCTTAAGCGTCGGATGGGACAGGAAAGAGACCCAGTACTTC.

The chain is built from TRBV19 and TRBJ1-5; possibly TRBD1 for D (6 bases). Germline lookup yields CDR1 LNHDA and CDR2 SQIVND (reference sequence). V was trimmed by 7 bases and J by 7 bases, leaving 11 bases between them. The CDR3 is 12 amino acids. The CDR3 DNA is TGTGCCAGTACGGCAGGGGCCCAGCCCCAGCATTTT. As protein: CASTAGAQPQHF. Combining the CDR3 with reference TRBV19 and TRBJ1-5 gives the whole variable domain DGGITQSPKYLFRKEGQNVTLSCEQNLNHDAMYWYRQDPGQGLRLIYYSQIVNDFQKGDIAEGYSVSREKKESFPLTVTSAQKNPTAFYLCASTAGAQPQHFGDGTRLSIL.

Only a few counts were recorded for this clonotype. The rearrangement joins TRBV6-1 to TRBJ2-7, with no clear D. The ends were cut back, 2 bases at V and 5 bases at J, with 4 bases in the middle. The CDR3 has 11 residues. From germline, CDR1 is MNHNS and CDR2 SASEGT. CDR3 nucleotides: TGTGCCAGCAGTGAACGGAACGAGCAGTACTTC. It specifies CASSERNEQYF.

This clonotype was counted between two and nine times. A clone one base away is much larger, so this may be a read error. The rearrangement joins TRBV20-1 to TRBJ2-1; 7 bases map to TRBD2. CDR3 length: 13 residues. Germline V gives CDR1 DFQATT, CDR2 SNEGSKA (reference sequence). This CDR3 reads CSAPGLVLGEQSF. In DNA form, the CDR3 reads TGCAGTGCCCCAGGACTAGTCCTCGGTGAGCAGTCCTTC.

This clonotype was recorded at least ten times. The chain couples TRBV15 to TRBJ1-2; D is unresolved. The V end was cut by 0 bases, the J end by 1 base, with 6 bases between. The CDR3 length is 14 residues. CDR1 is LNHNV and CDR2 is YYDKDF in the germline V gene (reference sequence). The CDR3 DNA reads TGTGCCACCAGCAGAGAGAGCTTTAACTATGGCTACACCTTC. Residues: CATSRESFNYGYTF.

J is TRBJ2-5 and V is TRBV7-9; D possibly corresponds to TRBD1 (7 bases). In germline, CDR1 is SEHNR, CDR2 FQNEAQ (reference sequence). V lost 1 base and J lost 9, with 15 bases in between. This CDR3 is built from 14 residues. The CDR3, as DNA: TGTGCCAGCAGCTTAGAAGGAGGGGGCCGGGCCCAGTACTTC. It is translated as CASSLEGGGRAQYF.

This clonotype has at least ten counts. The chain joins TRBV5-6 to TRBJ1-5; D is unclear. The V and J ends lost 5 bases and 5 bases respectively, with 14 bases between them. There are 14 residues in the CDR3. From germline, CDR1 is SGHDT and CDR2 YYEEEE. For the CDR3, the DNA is TGTGCCAGCAGTTCGAGAGAGTTAGATCAGCCCCAGCATTTT. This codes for CASSSRELDQPQHF.

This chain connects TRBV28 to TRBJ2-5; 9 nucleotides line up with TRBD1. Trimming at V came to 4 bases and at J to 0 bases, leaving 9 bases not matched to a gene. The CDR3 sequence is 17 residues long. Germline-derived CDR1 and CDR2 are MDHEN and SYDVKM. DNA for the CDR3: TGTGCCAGCAGTTCAGAAAAGGACAGGGGCGACCAAGAGACCCAGTACTTC. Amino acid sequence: CASSSEKDRGDQETQYF. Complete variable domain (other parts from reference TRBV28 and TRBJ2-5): DVKVTQSSRYLVKRTGEKVFLECVQDMDHENMFWYRQDPGLGLRLIYFSYDVKMKEKGDIPEGYSVSREKKERFSLILESASTNQTSMYLCASSSEKDRGDQETQYFGPGTRLLVL.

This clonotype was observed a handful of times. The CDR3 region is CASSSRGDGIKSQHF. The CDR3 DNA sequence: TGTGCCAGCAGTTCCCGAGGGGACGGTATCAAGTCCCAGCATTTT. The J gene is TRBJ1-5, the V gene TRBV27; a weak D match, TRBD1 (5 bases). V was clipped by 4 bases and J by 11 bases, with 21 bases between them. CDR3 length equals 15 residues. The germline V gene encodes CDR1 MNHEY and CDR2 SMNVEV (reference sequence).

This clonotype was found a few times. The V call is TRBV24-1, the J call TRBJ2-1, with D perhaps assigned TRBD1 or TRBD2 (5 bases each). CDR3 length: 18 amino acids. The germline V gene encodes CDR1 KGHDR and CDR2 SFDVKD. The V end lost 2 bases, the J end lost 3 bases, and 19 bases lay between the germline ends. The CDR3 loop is CATSDSGSEGGSYNEQFF. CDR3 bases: TGTGCCACCAGTGATTCAGGGAGTGAGGGTGGGAGCTACAATGAGCAGTTCTTC.

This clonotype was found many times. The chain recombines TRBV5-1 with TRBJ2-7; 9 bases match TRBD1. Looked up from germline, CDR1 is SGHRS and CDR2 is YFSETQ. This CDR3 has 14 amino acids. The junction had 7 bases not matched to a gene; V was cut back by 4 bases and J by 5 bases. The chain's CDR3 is CASSTGQGGDEQYF. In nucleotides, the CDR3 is TGCGCCAGCAGCACGGGACAGGGAGGCGACGAGCAGTACTTC.

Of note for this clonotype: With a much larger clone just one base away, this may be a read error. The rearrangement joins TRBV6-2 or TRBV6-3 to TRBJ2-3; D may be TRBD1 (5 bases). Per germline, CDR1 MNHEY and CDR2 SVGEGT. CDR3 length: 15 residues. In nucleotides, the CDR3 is TGTGCCAGCAGCTTGACCCGCCGGACCACAGGTACGCAGTATTTT. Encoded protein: CASSLTRRTTGTQYF.

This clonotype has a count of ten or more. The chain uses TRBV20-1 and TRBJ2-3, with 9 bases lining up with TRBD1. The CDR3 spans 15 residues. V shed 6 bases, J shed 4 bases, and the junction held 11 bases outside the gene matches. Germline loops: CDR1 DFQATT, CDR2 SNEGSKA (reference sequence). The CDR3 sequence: CSATRQGGFADTQYF. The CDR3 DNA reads TGCAGTGCAACTAGACAGGGGGGATTCGCAGATACGCAGTATTTT.

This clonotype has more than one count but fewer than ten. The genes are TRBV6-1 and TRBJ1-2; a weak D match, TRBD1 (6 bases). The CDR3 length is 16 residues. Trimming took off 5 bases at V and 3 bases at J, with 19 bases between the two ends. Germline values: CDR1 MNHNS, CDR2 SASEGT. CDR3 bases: TGTGCCAGCAGTCCCCAGACAGGAGCCCAAGACTATGGCTACACCTTC. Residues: CASSPQTGAQDYGYTF.

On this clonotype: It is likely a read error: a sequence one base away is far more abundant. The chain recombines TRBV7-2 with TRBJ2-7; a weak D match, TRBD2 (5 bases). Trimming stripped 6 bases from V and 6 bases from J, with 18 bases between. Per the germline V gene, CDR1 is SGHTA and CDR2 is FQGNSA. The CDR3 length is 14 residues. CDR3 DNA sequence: TGTGCCAGCAGATTCGACCGGAGGCCGGGCGAGCAGTACTTC. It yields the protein CASRFDRRPGEQYF.

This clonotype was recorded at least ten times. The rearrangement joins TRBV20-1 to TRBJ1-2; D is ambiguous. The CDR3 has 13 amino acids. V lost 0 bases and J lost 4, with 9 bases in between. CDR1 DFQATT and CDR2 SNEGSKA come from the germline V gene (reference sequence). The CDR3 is CSARESAGYGYTF. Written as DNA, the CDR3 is TGCAGTGCTAGAGAGTCCGCCGGCTATGGCTACACCTTC.

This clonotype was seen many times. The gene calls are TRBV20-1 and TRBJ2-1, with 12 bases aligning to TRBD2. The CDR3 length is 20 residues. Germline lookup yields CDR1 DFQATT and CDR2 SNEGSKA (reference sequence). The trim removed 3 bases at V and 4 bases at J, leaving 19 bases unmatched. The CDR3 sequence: CSASRSGWLAGGPVYNEQFF. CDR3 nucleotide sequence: TGCAGTGCTAGTCGTTCAGGTTGGCTAGCGGGAGGGCCAGTTTACAATGAGCAGTTCTTC.

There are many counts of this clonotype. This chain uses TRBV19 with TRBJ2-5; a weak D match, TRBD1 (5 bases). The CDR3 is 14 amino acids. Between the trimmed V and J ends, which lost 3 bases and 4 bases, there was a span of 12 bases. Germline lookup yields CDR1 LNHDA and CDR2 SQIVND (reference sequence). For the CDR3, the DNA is TGTGCCAGTAGTATGATGGCAGGGCTAGAGACCCAGTACTTC. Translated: CASSMMAGLETQYF.

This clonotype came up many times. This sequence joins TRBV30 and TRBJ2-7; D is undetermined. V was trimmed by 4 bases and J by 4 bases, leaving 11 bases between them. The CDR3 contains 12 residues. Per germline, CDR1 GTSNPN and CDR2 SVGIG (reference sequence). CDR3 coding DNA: TGTGCCTGGAATGTTTGGGGATACGAGCAGTACTTC. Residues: CAWNVWGYEQYF.

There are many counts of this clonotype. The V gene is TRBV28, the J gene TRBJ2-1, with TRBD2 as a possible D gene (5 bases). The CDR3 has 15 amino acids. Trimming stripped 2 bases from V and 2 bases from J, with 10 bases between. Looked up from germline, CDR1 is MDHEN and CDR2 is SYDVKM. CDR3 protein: CASSLTADPYNEQFF. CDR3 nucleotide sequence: TGTGCCAGCAGTTTAACAGCGGACCCCTACAATGAGCAGTTCTTC.

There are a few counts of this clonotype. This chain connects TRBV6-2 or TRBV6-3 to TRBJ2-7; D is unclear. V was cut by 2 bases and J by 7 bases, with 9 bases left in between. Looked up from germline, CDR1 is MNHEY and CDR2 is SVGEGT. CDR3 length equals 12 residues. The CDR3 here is CASSYGPREQYF. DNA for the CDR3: TGTGCCAGCAGTTACGGGCCACGAGAGCAGTACTTC.

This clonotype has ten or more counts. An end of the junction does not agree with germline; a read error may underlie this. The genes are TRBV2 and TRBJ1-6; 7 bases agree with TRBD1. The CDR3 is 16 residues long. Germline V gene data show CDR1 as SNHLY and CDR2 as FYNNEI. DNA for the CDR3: TGTGCCGGCAGTGAGTCGATCGGGACAGTTCCTTCACCCCTCCACTTT. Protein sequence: CAGSESIGTVPSPLHF.

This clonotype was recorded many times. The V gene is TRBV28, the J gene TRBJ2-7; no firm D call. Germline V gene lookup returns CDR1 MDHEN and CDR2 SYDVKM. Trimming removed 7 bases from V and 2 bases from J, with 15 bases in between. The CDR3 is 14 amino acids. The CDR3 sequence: CASKKTLSAYEQYF. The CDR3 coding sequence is TGTGCCAGCAAAAAGACGCTATCTGCCTACGAGCAGTACTTC.

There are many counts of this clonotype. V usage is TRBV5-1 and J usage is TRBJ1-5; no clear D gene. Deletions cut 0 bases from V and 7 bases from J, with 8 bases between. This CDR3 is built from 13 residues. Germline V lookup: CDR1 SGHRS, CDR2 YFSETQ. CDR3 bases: TGCGCCAGCAGCTTGGACCGGCGACAGCCCCAGCATTTT. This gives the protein CASSLDRRQPQHF.

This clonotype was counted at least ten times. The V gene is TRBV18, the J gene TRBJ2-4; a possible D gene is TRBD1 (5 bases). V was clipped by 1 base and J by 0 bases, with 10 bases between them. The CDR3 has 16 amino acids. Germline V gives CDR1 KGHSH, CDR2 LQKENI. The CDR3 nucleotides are TGTGCCAGCTCACCACTAGGACAACTAGCCAAAAACATTCAGTACTTC. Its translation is CASSPLGQLAKNIQYF. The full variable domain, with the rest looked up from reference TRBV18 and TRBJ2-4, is NAGVMQNPRHLVRRRGQEARLRCSPMKGHSHVYWYRQLPEEGLKFMVYLQKENIIDESGMPKERFSAEFPKEGPSILRIQQVVRGDSAAYFCASSPLGQLAKNIQYFGAGTRLSVL.

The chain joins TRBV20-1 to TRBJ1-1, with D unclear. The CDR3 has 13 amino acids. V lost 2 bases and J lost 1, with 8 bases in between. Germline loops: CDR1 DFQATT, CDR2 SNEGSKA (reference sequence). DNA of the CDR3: TGCAGTGCTAGAAAACCAGCGAACACTGAAGCTTTCTTT. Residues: CSARKPANTEAFF.

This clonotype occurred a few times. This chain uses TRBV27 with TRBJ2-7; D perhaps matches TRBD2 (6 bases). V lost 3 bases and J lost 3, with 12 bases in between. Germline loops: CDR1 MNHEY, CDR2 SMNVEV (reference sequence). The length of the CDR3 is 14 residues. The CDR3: CASSFGGDGYEQYF. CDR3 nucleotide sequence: TGTGCCAGCAGTTTTGGAGGGGACGGCTACGAGCAGTACTTC.